Presented here are 32 T cell receptor beta chains from one specimen sequenced in a study of T cells in Graves' hyperthyroidism and ophthalmopathy. Amplified TCR beta CDR3 regions derived from RNA transcripts. The primer set for the first-round RT-PCR of the TCR CDR3 was HTBI. TCRdb called the multiplex PCR reads again in MiXCR, with one record for every CDR3 protein. In the table there are 550,000 to 650,000 distinct CDR3 sequences, 14% of which are singletons. Sequencing was carried out using blood. The receptors stem from a woman in her thirties or forties with Graves' hyperthyroidism.

In its sample, this clonotype was seen many times. The chain uses TRBV3-1 and TRBJ2-1, with D hard to call. This CDR3 contains 16 residues. Trimming pared 1 base from V and 2 bases from J, leaving 12 bases between. Germline CDR1 reads LGHDT; CDR2 reads YNNKEL (reference sequence). The CDR3 reads CASSQVRESPYNEQFF. CDR3 nucleotides: TGTGCCAGCAGCCAAGTCCGCGAATCCCCCTACAATGAGCAGTTCTTC.

This clonotype appeared a few times. V and J are TRBV7-2 and TRBJ2-1; possibly TRBD2 for D (5 bases). V was shortened by 1 base and J by 7 bases, with 14 bases between the two germline ends. CDR3 length equals 15 residues. Germline CDR1 and CDR2: SGHTA and FQGNSA. CDR3 nucleotides: TGTGCCAGCAGCTTAGGGACCCTTCGCGGGAATGAGCAGTTCTTC. Its protein product is CASSLGTLRGNEQFF.

This clonotype was counted at least ten times. The chain combines TRBV20-1 with TRBJ1-1; D unresolved. Germline-derived CDR1 and CDR2 are DFQATT and SNEGSKA (reference sequence). The V and J ends lost 4 bases and 2 bases respectively, with 11 bases between them. The CDR3 contains 13 residues. CDR3 protein: CSAMRAVNTEAFF. DNA of the CDR3: TGCAGTGCTATGAGGGCAGTAAACACTGAAGCTTTCTTT.

This clonotype was seen repeatedly, ten times or more. The CDR3 DNA sequence: TGTGCCAGCTCTGAGCGGAACACCGGGGAGCTGTTTTTT. Protein sequence: CASSERNTGELFF. This chain links TRBV2 with TRBJ2-2; no definite D call. Looked up from germline, CDR1 is SNHLY and CDR2 is FYNNEI. The CDR3 covers 13 residues. Deletions cut 8 bases from V and 1 base from J, with 8 bases between.

This clonotype was counted at least ten times. The chain joins TRBV20-1 to TRBJ2-4; possible D gene TRBD2, 7 bases. This CDR3 is built from 18 residues. The V end was cut by 5 bases, the J end by 6 bases, with 29 bases between. CDR1 is DFQATT and CDR2 is SNEGSKA in the germline V gene (reference sequence). Here the CDR3 DNA reads TGCAGTGCTCCTGGGGGCCTGACTAGCATCTCAAGGCGAAACATTCAGTACTTC. Protein product: CSAPGGLTSISRRNIQYF.

The table lists this clonotype with many counts. This chain connects TRBV3-1 to TRBJ2-1, with 8 bases matching TRBD2. The CDR3 is 15 residues long. Losses at the gene ends were 8 bases for V and 5 bases for J; bases not matched to a gene: 11. Germline V lookup: CDR1 LGHDT, CDR2 YNNKEL (reference sequence). The DNA of the CDR3 is TGTGCCAGCGGACCCCCGCTAGCGGGTGACAATGAGCAGTTCTTC. This encodes CASGPPLAGDNEQFF.

The chain links TRBV28 to TRBJ1-3; tentative D call: TRBD1 (6 bases). The CDR3 has 16 amino acids. Trimming took 7 bases from V and 4 from J, leaving 20 bases between them. In germline, CDR1 is MDHEN, CDR2 SYDVKM. The CDR3 DNA sequence: TGTGCCAGCACCAGGAGACGTACAGGGATCGGAAACACCATATATTTT. Residues: CASTRRRTGIGNTIYF.

The rearrangement uses TRBV18 and TRBJ2-7; 8 nucleotides align to TRBD2. The CDR3 consists of 16 residues. V gave up 2 bases and J gave up 5 bases; unmatched junction bases: 11. Germline CDR1 is KGHSH and CDR2 is LQKENI. CDR3 coding DNA: TGTGCCAGCTCACCAGACTCGGGACTAGAGTACGACGAGCAGTACTTC. This sequence encodes CASSPDSGLEYDEQYF.

The chain uses TRBV20-1 and TRBJ1-2; D not certain. V dropped 0 bases and J dropped 0 bases, with 11 bases sitting between them. The germline V gene has CDR1 DFQATT and CDR2 SNEGSKA (reference sequence). The length of the CDR3 is 15 residues. The CDR3 loop is CSARDQLGANYGYTF. CDR3 nucleotides: TGCAGTGCTAGAGATCAATTGGGAGCTAACTATGGCTACACCTTC.

There are many counts of this clonotype. The V gene is TRBV7-2, the J gene TRBJ2-7, with 8 bases fitting TRBD2. Germline CDR1 and CDR2: SGHTA and FQGNSA. The CDR3 is 15 residues long. The junction had 7 bases not matched to a gene; V was cut back by 5 bases and J by 1 base. This chain's CDR3 is CASSTSAGASYEQYF. The CDR3 DNA follows: TGTGCCAGCAGCACGTCAGCGGGAGCGTCCTACGAGCAGTACTTC. Complete variable domain (other parts from reference TRBV7-2 and TRBJ2-7): GAGVSQSPSNKVTEKGKDVELRCDPISGHTALYWYRQSLGQGLEFLIYFQGNSAPDKSGLPSDRFSAERTGGSVSTLTIQRTQQEDSAVYLCASSTSAGASYEQYFGPGTRLTVT.

This clonotype was picked up a small number of times. The chain links TRBV7-6 to TRBJ2-1, with 9 bases matching TRBD2. The trim removed 1 base at V and 1 base at J, leaving 5 bases unmatched. The CDR3 contains 17 residues. CDR1 SGHVS and CDR2 FNYEAQ come from the germline V gene. For the CDR3, the DNA is TGTGCCAGCAGCTTAGAAGCTAGCGGGAAATCCTACAATGAGCAGTTCTTC. Encoded protein: CASSLEASGKSYNEQFF.

This clonotype was observed a single time. V and J are TRBV30 and TRBJ1-5, with 8 bases identical to TRBD1. With the DNA end fitting TRBJ2-3 better, the J assignment may be wrong. The CDR3 is made up of 13 amino acids. Germline CDR1 and CDR2: GTSNPN and SVGIG (reference sequence). The CDR3 is CAWSIIDRGPQYF. The CDR3 nucleotides read TGTGCCTGGAGTATCATAGACAGGGGTCCCCAGTATTTT.

A few counts support this clonotype. This sequence joins TRBV3-1 and TRBJ1-1; D is undetermined. CDR1 LGHDT and CDR2 YNNKEL come from the germline V gene (reference sequence). Trimming shortened V by 1 base and J by 0 bases, and 6 bases separated the two germline ends. The CDR3 has 14 amino acids. CDR3 amino acids: CASSQAQLNTEAFF. DNA of the CDR3: TGTGCCAGCAGCCAAGCACAGCTGAACACTGAAGCTTTCTTT.

The gene calls are TRBV24-1 and TRBJ2-1, with 10 bases identical to TRBD1. From germline, CDR1 is KGHDR and CDR2 SFDVKD. V shed 4 bases, J shed 3 bases, and the junction held 5 bases outside the gene matches. The CDR3 runs to 16 residues. This CDR3 is CATSERTGGDYNEQFF. CDR3 DNA sequence: TGTGCCACCAGTGAACGGACAGGGGGGGACTACAATGAGCAGTTCTTC.

V and J are TRBV5-6 and TRBJ1-2, with 7 bases identical to TRBD1. This CDR3 region has 13 residues. Germline CDR1 and CDR2: SGHDT and YYEEEE. Trimming at V came to 5 bases and at J to 3 bases, leaving 4 bases not matched to a gene. The CDR3 DNA reads as TGTGCCAGCAGATTTACAGGGGACTATGGCTACACCTTC. Protein product: CASRFTGDYGYTF.

This clonotype has at least ten counts. The chain couples TRBV7-2 to TRBJ1-1, with a weak D call TRBD1 (6 bases). Germline V gene sequence: CDR1 SGHTA, CDR2 FQGNSA. Trimming shortened V by 4 bases and J by 4 bases, and 16 bases separated the two germline ends. This CDR3 contains 15 residues. The CDR3 DNA sequence: TGTGCCAGCAGCTGGGTCCCCGGACAGAGCACTGAAGCTTTCTTT. This codes for CASSWVPGQSTEAFF.

This clonotype was observed many times. J is TRBJ2-7 and V is TRBV12-3 or TRBV12-4, with a weak D call TRBD1 (6 bases). This CDR3 has 12 amino acids. The ends were cut back, 3 bases at V and 7 bases at J, with 10 bases in the middle. As DNA, the CDR3 is TGTGCCAGCAGTTTCACAGGGTGGGAGCAGTACTTC. Encoded protein: CASSFTGWEQYF.

Ten or more counts support this clonotype. The rearrangement joins TRBV6-1 to TRBJ2-3, with 7 bases that match TRBD2. V trimming: 7 bases; J trimming: 6 bases; junction bases outside the gene matches: 19. Germline V lookup: CDR1 MNHNS, CDR2 SASEGT. This CDR3 comprises 17 residues. The CDR3 loop reads CASTHRVLATIDDTQYF. The DNA of the CDR3 is TGTGCCAGCACCCACCGGGTACTAGCGACCATTGACGATACGCAGTATTTT.

This chain joins TRBV5-1 and TRBJ2-5; TRBD2 matches at 9 bases. The CDR3 is made up of 16 amino acids. Trimming removed 4 bases from V and 5 bases from J; junction bases left unmatched: 12. CDR1 SGHRS and CDR2 YFSETQ come from the germline V gene. The CDR3 reads CASSPDSGSRFETQYF. The CDR3 DNA reads TGCGCCAGCAGCCCGGATAGCGGGAGTAGGTTTGAGACCCAGTACTTC.

This clonotype has only a few counts. The rearrangement links TRBV28 to TRBJ1-2; D may be TRBD1 (6 bases). Germline CDR1 is MDHEN and CDR2 is SYDVKM. This CDR3 is 17 amino acids long. The germline V and J ends were trimmed by 1 base and 8 bases, with 23 bases remaining between them. The CDR3, as DNA: TGTGCCAGCAGTTTATCCCCCGGCGGGGGGCATCTTCGGGGCTACACCTTC. Translating it yields CASSLSPGGGHLRGYTF.

This clonotype appeared many times. The chain carries TRBV3-1 and TRBJ2-7, with D perhaps matching TRBD1 (7 bases). Between the trimmed V and J ends, which lost 0 bases and 2 bases, there was a span of 11 bases. Germline CDR1 and CDR2: LGHDT and YNNKEL (reference sequence). The CDR3 totals 15 residues. The CDR3 is CASSQELRGAYEQYF. In DNA form, the CDR3 reads TGTGCCAGCAGCCAAGAACTCAGGGGGGCCTACGAGCAGTACTTC.

This clonotype has ten or more counts. V usage is TRBV3-1 and J usage is TRBJ2-3; tentatively, D is TRBD2 (5 bases). CDR3 length: 14 amino acids. V dropped 1 base and J dropped 3 bases, with 8 bases sitting between them. Germline values: CDR1 LGHDT, CDR2 YNNKEL (reference sequence). The CDR3 coding sequence is TGTGCCAGCAGCCAAGGGAAGCGGACAGATACGCAGTATTTT. Protein: CASSQGKRTDTQYF.

A remark on this clonotype: Since a much larger clone is just one base distant, this may be a read error. The chain combines TRBV5-1 with TRBJ2-3; D is unresolved. With 4 bases removed from V and 8 bases from J, the gap between germline ends came to 14 bases. Germline V gene sequence: CDR1 SGHRS, CDR2 YFSETQ. The CDR3 runs to 13 residues. The CDR3 bases are TGCGCCAGCAGCCCCAGACCTCCAGGTACGCAGTATTTT. Its protein product is CASSPRPPGTQYF.

This clonotype was detected many times. This chain uses TRBV5-8 with TRBJ2-1, with 10 positions matching TRBD1. V was pared by 2 bases and J by 8 bases, with 1 base of the junction left unmatched. This CDR3 region has 13 residues. Germline CDR1 is SGHTS and CDR2 is YDEGEE. This CDR3 is CASSFGQGDEQFF. The CDR3 coding sequence is TGTGCCAGCAGCTTTGGACAGGGGGATGAGCAGTTCTTC.

The gene calls are TRBV27 and TRBJ2-7, with TRBD2 matching 7 bases. This CDR3 has 15 amino acids. CDR1 and CDR2 from the germline V gene are MNHEY and SMNVEV (reference sequence). With V trimmed by 5 bases and J by 3 bases, 10 bases remained unmatched. The CDR3 DNA reads TGTGCCAGCAGTCTGTCCTTTGGCGGGAGCTACGAGCAGTACTTC. Residues: CASSLSFGGSYEQYF.

In its sample, this clonotype was seen many times. This sequence joins TRBV7-6 and TRBJ2-7; 7 bases agree with TRBD1. The CDR3 is made up of 14 amino acids. Losses at the gene ends were 5 bases for V and 6 bases for J; bases not matched to a gene: 10. Germline lookup yields CDR1 SGHVS and CDR2 FNYEAQ. CDR3 sequence (DNA): TGTGCCAGCAGCCCCCGACAGGGATCTAGCGAGCAGTACTTC. Translation gives CASSPRQGSSEQYF.

This clonotype was counted between two and nine times. The V and J genes are TRBV4-1 and TRBJ2-7, with no clear D. The CDR3 extends over 13 amino acids. Per the germline V gene, CDR1 is MGHRA and CDR2 is YSYEKL. V lost 3 bases to trimming and J lost 6 bases, with 12 bases between them. CDR3 amino acids: CASSQQGGFEQYF. Written as DNA, the CDR3 is TGCGCCAGCAGCCAGCAAGGCGGTTTCGAGCAGTACTTC.

There are a few counts of this clonotype. The chain is built from TRBV18 and TRBJ1-1; no definite D call. CDR1 and CDR2 (germline): KGHSH, LQKENI. There are 14 residues in the CDR3. V gave up 3 bases and J gave up 2 bases, with 10 bases separating them. CDR3 nucleotides: TGTGCCAGCTCACCCCGGGTCTATAACACTGAAGCTTTCTTT. It translates to CASSPRVYNTEAFF.

There are a few counts of this clonotype. Just one base apart from a much larger clone, this may be a read error. The rearrangement uses TRBV3-1 and TRBJ2-3; 7 bases are a match to TRBD2. This CDR3 is built from 20 residues. Germline lookup yields CDR1 LGHDT and CDR2 YNNKEL (reference sequence). For the CDR3, the DNA is TGTGTCAGCAGCACTCGAGGCGCTAGGGCTCTAGCGGAACGCCCAGATACGCAGTATTTT. Its translation is CVSSTRGARALAERPDTQYF.

A few counts support this clonotype. This chain links TRBV18 with TRBJ2-3; TRBD1 matches 7 bases. The CDR3 is 15 residues long. Germline V gives CDR1 KGHSH, CDR2 LQKENI. The V gene end was trimmed by 5 bases and the J gene end by 3 bases; junction bases not matched to a gene: 8. This chain's CDR3 is CASSTQGTPTDTQYF. Here the CDR3 DNA reads TGTGCCAGCTCAACACAGGGGACCCCAACAGATACGCAGTATTTT.

This clonotype was seen a few times. The CDR3 loop reads CASSIDGTVNEQFF. CDR3 nucleotide sequence: TGTGCCAGTAGTATAGACGGAACAGTTAATGAGCAGTTCTTC. The genes are TRBV19 and TRBJ2-1; D gene ambiguous. Germline V gives CDR1 LNHDA, CDR2 SQIVND (reference sequence). The germline V and J ends were trimmed by 0 bases and 7 bases, with 10 bases remaining between them. The CDR3 length is 14 residues.

V is TRBV7-9 and J is TRBJ2-3; 7 bases match TRBD2. This CDR3 has 17 residues. CDR1 is SEHNR and CDR2 is FQNEAQ in the germline V gene (reference sequence). V trimming: 5 bases; J trimming: 6 bases; junction bases outside the gene matches: 17. CDR3 sequence: CASSLISTGTTKDTQYF. CDR3 coding DNA: TGTGCCAGCAGCCTAATTAGCACCGGGACTACGAAGGATACGCAGTATTTT. Looking up the rest from reference TRBV7-9 and TRBJ2-3 gives the full variable domain: DTGVSQNPRHKITKRGQNVTFRCDPISEHNRLYWYRQTLGQGPEFLTYFQNEAQLEKSRLLSDRFSAERPKGSFSTLEIQRTEQGDSAMYLCASSLISTGTTKDTQYFGPGTRLTVL.